What follows are 3 T cell receptor beta chains derived from one specimen sequenced in a study of T cell responses to AZD1222 COVID-19 vaccine. The data were produced by immunoSEQ multiplex PCR, yet TCRdb's version contains in-frame clones alone and is incomplete. The sample lists about 120,000 clones; around 90% were seen once. The sequences come from peripheral blood, collected on day 0 of AZD1222 vaccination. These receptors were obtained from an adult in good health.

This sequence joins TRBV7-7 and TRBJ1-3, with TRBD1 matching over 8 bases. The CDR3 is 14 residues long. J gave up 8 bases and V 1 base, and 4 bases lay outside the gene matches. Germline V gene lookup returns CDR1 SSHAT and CDR2 FNYEAQ (reference sequence). The CDR3 reads CASSLGQGADTIYF. The DNA for the CDR3 is TGTGCCAGCAGCTTAGGGCAGGGGGCAGACACCATATATTTT. Filled out from reference TRBV7-7 and TRBJ1-3, the complete variable domain reads GAGVSQSPRYKVTKRGQDVTLRCDPISSHATLYWYQQALGQGPEFLTYFNYEAQPDKSGLPSDRFSAERPEGSISTLTIQRTEQRDSAMYRCASSLGQGADTIYFGEGSWLTVV.

This clone was picked up one time. The chain combines TRBV6-2 or TRBV6-3 with TRBJ1-5; no definite D call. Germline V gene lookup returns CDR1 MNHEY and CDR2 SVGEGT. CDR3 length equals 19 residues. Trimming removed 2 bases at V and 0 bases at J, with 20 bases between. The CDR3 region is CASSYVSWAGPYSNQPQHF. For the CDR3, the DNA is TGTGCCAGCAGTTACGTTTCTTGGGCAGGACCTTATAGCAATCAGCCCCAGCATTTT.

This chain connects TRBV2 to TRBJ2-1; possibly TRBD1 for D (6 bases). V was cut by 9 bases and J by 3 bases, with 9 bases left in between. Per the germline V gene, CDR1 is SNHLY and CDR2 is FYNNEI. The CDR3 contains 12 residues. CDR3 region: CASSTGYNEQFF. The CDR3 DNA follows: TGTGCCAGTTCGACAGGCTACAATGAGCAGTTCTTC.